These T cell receptor beta chains were read from a single sample in a study of vaccination effects on CD4 cells after COVID-19. What these receptors recognize is not known. Here immunoSEQ multiplex PCR was the method, and the copy in TCRdb shows in-frame clones only, minus some. The sample has about 73,000 clones; 60% to 85% are singletons. The specimen was CD4+ T cells from PBMCs cultured with SARS-CoV-2 spike peptides, collected before COVID-19 vaccination. Receptors were obtained from a human donor who received a COVID-19 vaccine. Each CDR3 is given without its conserved first and last residue.

v_gene: TRBV4-1
j_gene: TRBJ1-4
CDR3aa: ASSHDRQGGNEKLF

v_gene: TRBV5-1
j_gene: TRBJ2-1
CDR3aa: ASSPGTGGDEQF

v_gene: TRBV20-1
j_gene: TRBJ1-2
CDR3aa: SAGLDYGYT

v_gene: TRBV19
j_gene: TRBJ1-1
CDR3aa: ASSIDRANTEAF

v_gene: TRBV18
j_gene: TRBJ2-5
CDR3aa: ASSPRGRVQETQY

v_gene: TRBV5-1
j_gene: TRBJ2-3
CDR3aa: ASSLTGPPATDTQY

v_gene: TRBV3-1/TRBV3-2
j_gene: TRBJ1-2
CDR3aa: ASSQDQGEAGGYT

v_gene: TRBV10-1
j_gene: TRBJ2-2
CDR3aa: ASSEAGNTGELF

v_gene: TRBV5-1
j_gene: TRBJ2-3
CDR3aa: ASRLVSLVSADTQY

v_gene: TRBV5-6
j_gene: TRBJ2-5
CDR3aa: ASSFLSGGEETQY

v_gene: TRBV5-1
j_gene: TRBJ2-2
CDR3aa: ASSLRDNTGELF

v_gene: TRBV7-2
j_gene: TRBJ2-2
CDR3aa: ASSLYSLADTGELF

v_gene: TRBV29-1
j_gene: TRBJ1-6
CDR3aa: SVSQGGDSPLH

v_gene: TRBV7-9
j_gene: TRBJ1-2
CDR3aa: ASSLARDGYYGYT

v_gene: TRBV6-2/TRBV6-3
j_gene: TRBJ2-5
CDR3aa: ASSLGTSGGGQETQY

v_gene: TRBV24-1
j_gene: TRBJ2-1
CDR3aa: ATSDSGGSGDNEQF

v_gene: TRBV7-2
j_gene: TRBJ2-1
CDR3aa: ASSPAGTSAYNEQF

v_gene: TRBV13
j_gene: TRBJ2-5
CDR3aa: ASSSAPQETQY

v_gene: TRBV11-3
j_gene: TRBJ2-2
CDR3aa: ASSPNSLNTGELF

v_gene: TRBV6-5
j_gene: TRBJ1-1
CDR3aa: ASSYQQGGNTEAF

v_gene: TRBV6-1
j_gene: TRBJ2-5
CDR3aa: ASSEPDRGQETQY

v_gene: TRBV5-6
j_gene: TRBJ1-2
CDR3aa: ASSRYEGQGYGYT

v_gene: TRBV2
j_gene: TRBJ1-2
CDR3aa: ASSEWVNYGYT

v_gene: TRBV18
j_gene: TRBJ1-6
CDR3aa: ASSLDSNSPLH

v_gene: TRBV3-1/TRBV3-2
j_gene: TRBJ2-1
CDR3aa: ASSQELGLSNEQF

v_gene: TRBV5-5
j_gene: TRBJ1-6
CDR3aa: ASSLDQGRRSPLH

v_gene: TRBV15
j_gene: TRBJ1-2
CDR3aa: ATSRDRNYGYT

v_gene: TRBV4-1
j_gene: TRBJ1-5
CDR3aa: ASSQFPGGFQPQH

v_gene: TRBV18
j_gene: TRBJ2-6
CDR3aa: ASSLRPGHESGANVLT

v_gene: TRBV3-1/TRBV3-2
j_gene: TRBJ2-3
CDR3aa: ASSPGLAGAKGTDTQY

v_gene: TRBV6-1
j_gene: TRBJ1-3
CDR3aa: ASSESPGNTIY

v_gene: TRBV12-3/TRBV12-4
j_gene: TRBJ1-2
CDR3aa: ASSWAGNGYT

v_gene: TRBV27
j_gene: TRBJ2-3
CDR3aa: ASSSQDRGPSTDTQY

v_gene: TRBV11-2
j_gene: TRBJ1-2
CDR3aa: ASSHAGTDYGYT

v_gene: TRBV4-2
j_gene: TRBJ2-1
CDR3aa: ASSLIAGGARSSGYNEQF

v_gene: TRBV5-4
j_gene: TRBJ1-2
CDR3aa: ASSFNEALYGYT

v_gene: TRBV7-9
j_gene: TRBJ1-1
CDR3aa: ASSLTMTNTEAF

v_gene: TRBV3-1/TRBV3-2
j_gene: TRBJ2-1
CDR3aa: ASSSTNTGEQF

v_gene: TRBV5-1
j_gene: TRBJ2-2
CDR3aa: ASSQGWDTGELF

v_gene: TRBV3-1/TRBV3-2
j_gene: TRBJ1-3
CDR3aa: ASSLGTRSSGNTIY